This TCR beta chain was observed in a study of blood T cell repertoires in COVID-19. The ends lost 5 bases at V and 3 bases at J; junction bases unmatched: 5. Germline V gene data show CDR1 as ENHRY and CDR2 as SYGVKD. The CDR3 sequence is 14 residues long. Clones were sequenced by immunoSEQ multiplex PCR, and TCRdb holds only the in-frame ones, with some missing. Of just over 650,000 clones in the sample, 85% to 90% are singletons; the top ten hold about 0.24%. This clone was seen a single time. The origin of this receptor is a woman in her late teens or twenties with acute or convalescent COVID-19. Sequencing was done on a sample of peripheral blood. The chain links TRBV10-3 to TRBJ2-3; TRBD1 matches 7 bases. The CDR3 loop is CAISRSTGTDTQYF. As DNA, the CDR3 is TGTGCCATCAGTCGATCGACAGGGACAGATACGCAGTATTTT.